This T cell receptor (beta chain) originates from a study of blood T cell repertoires in COVID-19. Turning to the study itself: The United States, Italy and Spain provided the acute and convalescent COVID-19 samples. Nucleic acid was either cDNA or gDNA, and it came from T cells, B-cell-depleted T cells, or PBMCs.

CDR3 length: 15 amino acids. The V gene end was trimmed by 8 bases and the J gene end by 3 bases; junction bases not matched to a gene: 10. CDR1 and CDR2 (germline): LNHDA, SQIVND (reference sequence). Measured with immunoSEQ multiplex PCR; TCRdb has only the in-frame clones, and not every one. Seen here are over 300,000 clones, roughly 90% observed once, and the top ten hold over 1%. The chain has TRBV19 and TRBJ1-5; TRBD1 aligns across 7 bases. Sequenced: peripheral blood. The sequence derives from a middle-aged man with acute or convalescent COVID-19. The CDR3 nucleotides are TGTGCCAGTTCCGACAGGGCGAAGGACAATCAGCCCCAGCATTTT. Residues: CASSDRAKDNQPQHF.